A single sample is the source of the 24 T cell receptor beta chains below, sequenced in a study of control samples from healthy donors and cancer patients. Clones were read by immunoSEQ multiplex PCR, and TCRdb kept only the in-frame ones, dropping some. The sample holds around 140,000 clones; less than 95% are singletons and the top ten take 7.1%. Sequencing input: blood. All receptors come from a man aged 18 to 29 in good health.

The rearrangement uses TRBV11-2 and TRBJ1-2; no reliable D call. The V gene's germline CDR1 is SGHAT and CDR2 FQNNGV. The CDR3 is 12 amino acids. The V gene lost 5 bases and the J gene lost 5 bases, with 9 bases spanning the gap. CDR3 nucleotide sequence: TGTGCCAGCAGCCCAGGACGGTATGGCTACACCTTC. This translates into CASSPGRYGYTF.

This clone came up a few times. The chain recombines TRBV25-1 with TRBJ1-3; D is unresolved. Germline V CDR1 and CDR2: MGHDK, SYGVNS. Trimming removed 4 bases from V and 0 bases from J, with 10 bases in between. This CDR3 spans 15 amino acids. CDR3 protein: CASSGTRGSGNTIYF. CDR3 coding DNA: TGTGCCAGCAGTGGCACGCGGGGCTCTGGAAACACCATATATTTT.

This rearrangement joins TRBV7-9 to TRBJ2-3, with 7 bases fitting TRBD1. The CDR3 length is 15 residues. From germline, CDR1 is SEHNR and CDR2 FQNEAQ (reference sequence). The trim removed 1 base at V and 4 bases at J, leaving 5 bases unmatched. The CDR3 sequence is CASSLEGQGADTQYF. Here the CDR3 DNA reads TGTGCCAGCAGCTTAGAAGGCCAGGGGGCAGATACGCAGTATTTT.

The chain recombines TRBV6-1 with TRBJ1-6; no clear D gene. The CDR3 spans 15 residues. CDR1 MNHNS and CDR2 SASEGT come from the germline V gene. Trimming shortened V by 2 bases and J by 6 bases, and 11 bases separated the two germline ends. This CDR3 is CASSEQRPGNSPLHF. The CDR3 coding sequence is TGTGCCAGCAGTGAACAGAGACCTGGTAATTCACCCCTCCACTTT.

The chain links TRBV5-5 to TRBJ2-1, with 10 bases lining up with TRBD1. The CDR3 covers 15 residues. Germline CDR1 and CDR2: SGHKS and YYEKEE (reference sequence). After removal of 4 bases from V and 4 bases from J, the junction contained 5 bases not matched to a gene. CDR3 in DNA: TGTGCCAGCAGCGTGTGGGGACAGGGGTACAATGAGCAGTTCTTC. This codes for CASSVWGQGYNEQFF.

This clone was seen just once. The chain carries TRBV5-6 and TRBJ1-1; the D gene is possibly TRBD1 (5 bases). Germline V lookup: CDR1 SGHDT, CDR2 YYEEEE. V was shortened by 4 bases and J by 5 bases, with 15 bases between the two germline ends. The CDR3 runs to 14 residues. The CDR3 DNA is TGTGCCAGCAGCCCCGGGGCCCCAGGGACTGAAGCTTTCTTT. This codes for CASSPGAPGTEAFF.

The rearrangement joins TRBV28 to TRBJ2-7, with 7 bases that match TRBD2. V lost 7 bases, J lost 0 bases, and 9 bases stayed unmatched. CDR1 MDHEN and CDR2 SYDVKM come from the germline V gene. The CDR3 loop spans 15 amino acids. The CDR3 DNA follows: TGTGCCAGCACCCCAGCGGGACCTTACTCCTACGAGCAGTACTTC. It translates to CASTPAGPYSYEQYF.

The chain combines TRBV4-1 with TRBJ1-6; D might be TRBD1 (5 bases). CDR3 length: 16 amino acids. Trimming pared 0 bases from V and 9 bases from J, leaving 15 bases between. CDR1 and CDR2 (germline): MGHRA, YSYEKL. CDR3 sequence: CASSQDRGARGSPLHF. The CDR3 DNA is TGCGCCAGCAGCCAAGATCGAGGGGCTAGGGGTTCACCCCTCCACTTT.

In this sample, this clone turned up once. This rearrangement joins TRBV6-5 to TRBJ1-1; possible D gene TRBD1, 6 bases. Germline V gene lookup returns CDR1 MNHEY and CDR2 SVGAGI. This CDR3 region has 16 residues. V lost 4 bases, J lost 3 bases, and 18 bases lay in between. DNA for the CDR3: TGTGCCAGCAGTTCCAGAAAACAGGGTCGGGACACTGAAGCTTTCTTT. This translates into CASSSRKQGRDTEAFF.

This sequence joins TRBV5-1 and TRBJ2-3, with D hard to call. Looked up from germline, CDR1 is SGHRS and CDR2 is YFSETQ. The CDR3 is made up of 13 amino acids. Trimming took 3 bases from V and 1 from J, leaving 6 bases between them. The CDR3 DNA follows: TGCGCCAGCAGCTACGCAGGCACAGATACGCAGTATTTT. As protein: CASSYAGTDTQYF.

This clone was counted only a few times. J is TRBJ1-2 and V is TRBV5-8; TRBD1 might be the D (6 bases). CDR1 and CDR2 from the germline V gene are SGHTS and YDEGEE. This CDR3 is built from 15 residues. Trimming shortened V by 4 bases and J by 6 bases, and 19 bases separated the two germline ends. The CDR3 here is CASSLGSYRAHGYTF. In DNA form, the CDR3 reads TGTGCCAGCAGCCTCGGGTCATACAGGGCCCATGGCTACACCTTC.

The chain uses TRBV6-1 and TRBJ1-3, with D possibly being TRBD1 (5 bases). Trimming pared 0 bases from V and 2 bases from J, leaving 8 bases between. The germline V gene has CDR1 MNHNS and CDR2 SASEGT. This CDR3 is built from 15 residues. The chain's CDR3 is CASSEAGGAGNTIYF. Written as DNA, the CDR3 is TGTGCCAGCAGTGAAGCAGGAGGGGCTGGAAACACCATATATTTT.

This sequence joins TRBV15 and TRBJ1-5, with D uncertain. Germline lookup yields CDR1 LNHNV and CDR2 YYDKDF (reference sequence). Between the trimmed V and J ends, which lost 1 base and 1 base, there was a span of 11 bases. This CDR3 comprises 16 residues. The CDR3, as DNA: TGTGCCACCAGCAGAGGGCTCCGAGGGAGCAATCAGCCCCAGCATTTT. This sequence encodes CATSRGLRGSNQPQHF.

The chain is built from TRBV4-1 and TRBJ2-5; D is perhaps TRBD2 (5 bases). The CDR3 covers 16 residues. V lost 1 base to trimming and J lost 0 bases, with 12 bases between them. Germline V gene lookup returns CDR1 MGHRA and CDR2 YSYEKL. CDR3 region: CASSQVGLIYQETQYF. In nucleotides, the CDR3 is TGCGCCAGCAGCCAAGTAGGACTGATTTACCAAGAGACCCAGTACTTC.

The chain combines TRBV20-1 with TRBJ2-3; D is perhaps TRBD2 (6 bases). Between the trimmed V and J ends, which lost 5 bases and 10 bases, there was a span of 13 bases. The germline V gene has CDR1 DFQATT and CDR2 SNEGSKA (reference sequence). The CDR3 totals 11 residues. CDR3 amino acids: CSAENRDSQYF. In DNA, the CDR3 is TGCAGTGCTGAGAACCGGGACTCGCAGTATTTT.

The rearrangement links TRBV12-5 to TRBJ2-5; 9 bases map to TRBD1. The J segment lost 5 bases and the V segment lost 5 bases, leaving 9 bases of the junction unmatched. Per the germline V gene, CDR1 is LGHNT and CDR2 is FRNRAP. The CDR3 is made up of 15 amino acids. CDR3 coding DNA: TGTGCTAGTGGTGGAACAGGGGGCTCCAGGGAGACCCAGTACTTC. Protein product: CASGGTGGSRETQYF.

The gene calls are TRBV5-4 and TRBJ2-1; possible D gene TRBD1, 5 bases. The CDR3 runs to 14 residues. The V gene lost 0 bases and the J gene lost 6 bases, with 10 bases spanning the gap. Germline CDR1 SGHNT, CDR2 YYREEE (reference sequence). In DNA, the CDR3 is TGTGCCAGCAGCTTGGTAAGGGGTCCCAATGAGCAGTTCTTC. Its translation is CASSLVRGPNEQFF.

The rearrangement links TRBV5-6 to TRBJ1-2; D ambiguous. In germline, CDR1 is SGHDT, CDR2 YYEEEE. Trimming left V 0 bases short and J 7 bases short, with 4 bases between. The CDR3 is 11 amino acids. CDR3 protein: CASSLGSGYTF. CDR3 nucleotides: TGTGCCAGCAGCTTGGGGTCTGGCTACACCTTC.

The table lists this clone with a count of one. This chain links TRBV4-2 with TRBJ1-4; 7 bases are shared with TRBD1. The CDR3 extends over 15 amino acids. Germline assignment: CDR1 LGHNA and CDR2 YNFKEQ. J was trimmed by 8 bases and V by 1 base; bases with no gene match: 7. This chain's CDR3 is CASSQAGTEKEKLFF. CDR3 coding DNA: TGTGCCAGCAGCCAAGCCGGGACAGAAAAAGAAAAACTGTTTTTT.

This CDR3 reads CASSLKGQRGDSYEQYF. The CDR3 DNA is TGTGCCAGCAGCTTAAAGGGTCAGCGAGGAGACTCCTACGAGCAGTACTTC. The rearrangement joins TRBV11-2 to TRBJ2-7; no clear D. CDR3 size: 17 residues. The V and J ends lost 2 bases and 0 bases respectively, with 17 bases between them. Germline V gene lookup returns CDR1 SGHAT and CDR2 FQNNGV.

The J gene is TRBJ1-6, the V gene TRBV19; TRBD1 agrees at 8 bases. The CDR3 has 14 residues. Trimming took 8 bases from V and 7 from J; bases not matched to a gene: 7. The germline V gene has CDR1 LNHDA and CDR2 SQIVND (reference sequence). CDR3 in DNA: TGTGCCAGTTCCGGGACAGGCGTCAATTCACCCCTCCACTTT. Amino acids: CASSGTGVNSPLHF.

The CDR3 DNA sequence: TGTGCCAGCAAATCTGCGGGTAGCACTGAAGCTTTCTTT. It codes for CASKSAGSTEAFF. The chain couples TRBV2 to TRBJ1-1; D gene ambiguous. Germline V gene sequence: CDR1 SNHLY, CDR2 FYNNEI. CDR3 length: 13 residues. V was cut by 7 bases and J by 4 bases, with 13 bases left in between. The variable domain in full, with the rest retrieved from reference TRBV2 and TRBJ1-1, is EPEVTQTPSHQVTQMGQEVILRCVPISNHLYFYWYRQILGQKVEFLVSFYNNEISEKSEIFDDQFSVERPDGSNFTLKIRSTKLEDSAMYFCASKSAGSTEAFFGQGTRLTVV.

V and J are TRBV19 and TRBJ1-1; D uncertain. CDR1 and CDR2 (germline): LNHDA, SQIVND (reference sequence). Deletions cut 9 bases from V and 1 base from J, with 15 bases between. The CDR3 has 14 amino acids. CDR3 in DNA: TGTGCCAGCTCCTACAGAGAATCGAACACTGAAGCTTTCTTT. Translating it yields CASSYRESNTEAFF.

The V call is TRBV15, the J call TRBJ2-3; no definite D call. The V and J ends lost 1 base and 5 bases respectively, with 7 bases between them. The CDR3 spans 13 residues. The germline gives CDR1 LNHNV, CDR2 YYDKDF (reference sequence). In DNA form, the CDR3 reads TGTGCCACCAGCAGAGCTTCCGGAGATACGCAGTATTTT. It codes for CATSRASGDTQYF.